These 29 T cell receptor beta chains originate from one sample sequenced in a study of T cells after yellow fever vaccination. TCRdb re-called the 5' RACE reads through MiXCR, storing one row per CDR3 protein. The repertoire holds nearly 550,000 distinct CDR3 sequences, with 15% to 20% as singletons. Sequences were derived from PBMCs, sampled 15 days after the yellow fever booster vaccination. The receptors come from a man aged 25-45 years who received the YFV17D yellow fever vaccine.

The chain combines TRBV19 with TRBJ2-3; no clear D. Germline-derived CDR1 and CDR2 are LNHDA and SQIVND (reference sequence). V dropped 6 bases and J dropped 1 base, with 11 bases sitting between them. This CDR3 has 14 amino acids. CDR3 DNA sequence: TGTGCCAGTAGCCCAGAGGTGGGCACAGATACGCAGTATTTT. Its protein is CASSPEVGTDTQYF.

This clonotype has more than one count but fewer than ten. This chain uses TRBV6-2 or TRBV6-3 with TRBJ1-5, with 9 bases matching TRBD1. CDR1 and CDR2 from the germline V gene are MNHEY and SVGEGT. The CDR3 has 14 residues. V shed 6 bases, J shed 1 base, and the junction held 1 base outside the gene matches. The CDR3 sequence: CASRTGGSNQPQHF. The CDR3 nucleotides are TGTGCCAGCAGGACAGGGGGAAGCAATCAGCCCCAGCATTTT.

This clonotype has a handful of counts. The CDR3 DNA reads TGTGCCAGCAGTTACGGTACCGCAGTTAATCAGCCCCAGCATTTT. Protein sequence: CASSYGTAVNQPQHF. The V gene is TRBV6-2 or TRBV6-3, the J gene TRBJ1-5, with D uncertain. The V gene's germline CDR1 is MNHEY and CDR2 SVGEGT. The V end was cut by 2 bases, the J end by 4 bases, with 12 bases between. The CDR3 runs 15 residues.

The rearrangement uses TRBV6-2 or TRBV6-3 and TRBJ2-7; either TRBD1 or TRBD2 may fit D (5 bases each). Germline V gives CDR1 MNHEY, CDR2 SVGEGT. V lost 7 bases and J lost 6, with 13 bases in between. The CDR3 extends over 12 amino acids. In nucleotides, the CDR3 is TGTGCCAGCACTCGGGACCATCGCGAGCAGTACTTC. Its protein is CASTRDHREQYF.

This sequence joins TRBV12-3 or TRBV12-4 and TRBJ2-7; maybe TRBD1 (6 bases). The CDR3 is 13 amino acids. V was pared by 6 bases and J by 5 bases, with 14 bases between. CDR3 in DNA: TGTGCCAGCAGATCGACAGGTGGGCACGAGCAGTACTTC. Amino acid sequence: CASRSTGGHEQYF.

DNA for the CDR3: TGTGCCAGTAACCAATTGGCGGGGAGCTCTGGGGCCAACGTCCTGACTTTC. Translating gives CASNQLAGSSGANVLTF. The rearrangement joins TRBV28 to TRBJ2-6, with TRBD2 as a possible D gene (6 bases). V was shortened by 9 bases and J by 0 bases, with 18 bases between the two germline ends. The CDR3 length is 17 residues. In germline, CDR1 is MDHEN, CDR2 SYDVKM.

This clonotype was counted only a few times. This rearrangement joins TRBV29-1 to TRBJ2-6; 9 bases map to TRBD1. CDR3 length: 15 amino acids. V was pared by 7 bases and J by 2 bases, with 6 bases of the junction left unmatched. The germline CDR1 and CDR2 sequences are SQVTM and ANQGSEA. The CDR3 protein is CSARQGVAGANVLTF. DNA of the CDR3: TGCAGCGCCCGACAGGGGGTCGCTGGGGCCAACGTCCTGACTTTC.

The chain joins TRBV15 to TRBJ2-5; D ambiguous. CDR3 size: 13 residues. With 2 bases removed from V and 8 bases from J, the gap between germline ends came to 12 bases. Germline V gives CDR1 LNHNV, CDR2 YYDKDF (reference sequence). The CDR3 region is CATSRSQLDTQYF. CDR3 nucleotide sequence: TGTGCCACCAGCAGAAGCCAACTGGATACCCAGTACTTC.

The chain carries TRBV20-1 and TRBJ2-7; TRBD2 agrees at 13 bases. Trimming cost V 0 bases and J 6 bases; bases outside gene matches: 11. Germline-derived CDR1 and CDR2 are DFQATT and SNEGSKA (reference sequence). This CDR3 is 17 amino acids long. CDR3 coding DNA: TGCAGTGCTAGAGATCGACTAGCGGGAGGCTTGGGGGTCGAGCAGTACTTC. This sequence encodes CSARDRLAGGLGVEQYF.

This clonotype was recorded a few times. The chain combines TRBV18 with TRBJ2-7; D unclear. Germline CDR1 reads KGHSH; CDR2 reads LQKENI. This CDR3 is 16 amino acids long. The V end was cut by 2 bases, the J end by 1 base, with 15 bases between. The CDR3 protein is CASSPVTGLVSYEQYF. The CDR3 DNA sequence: TGTGCCAGCTCACCAGTCACTGGGCTTGTATCCTACGAGCAGTACTTC.

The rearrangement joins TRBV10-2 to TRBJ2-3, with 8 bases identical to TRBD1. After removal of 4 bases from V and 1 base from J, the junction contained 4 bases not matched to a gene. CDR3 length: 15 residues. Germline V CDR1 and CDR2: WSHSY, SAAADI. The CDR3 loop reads CASSGTGMGTDTQYF. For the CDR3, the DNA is TGCGCCAGCAGTGGGACAGGGATGGGCACAGATACGCAGTATTTT.

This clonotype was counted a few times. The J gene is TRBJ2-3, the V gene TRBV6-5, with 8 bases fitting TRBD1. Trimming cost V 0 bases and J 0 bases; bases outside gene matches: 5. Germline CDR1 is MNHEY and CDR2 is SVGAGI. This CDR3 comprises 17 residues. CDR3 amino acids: CASSYSRTGISTDTQYF. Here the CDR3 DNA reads TGTGCCAGCAGTTACTCGAGGACAGGGATTAGCACAGATACGCAGTATTTT.

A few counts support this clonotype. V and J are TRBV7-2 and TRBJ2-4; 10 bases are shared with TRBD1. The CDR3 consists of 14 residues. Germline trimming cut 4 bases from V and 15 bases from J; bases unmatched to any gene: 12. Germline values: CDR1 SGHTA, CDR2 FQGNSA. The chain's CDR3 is CASSWDRGSLPPYF. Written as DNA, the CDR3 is TGTGCCAGCAGCTGGGACAGGGGATCCCTTCCACCGTACTTC.

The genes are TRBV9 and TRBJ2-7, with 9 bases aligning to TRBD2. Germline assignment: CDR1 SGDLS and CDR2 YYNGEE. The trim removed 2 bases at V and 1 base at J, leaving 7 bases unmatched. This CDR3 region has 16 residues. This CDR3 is CASSVLAGEVSYEQYF. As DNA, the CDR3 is TGTGCCAGCAGCGTTTTAGCGGGAGAGGTATCCTACGAGCAGTACTTC.

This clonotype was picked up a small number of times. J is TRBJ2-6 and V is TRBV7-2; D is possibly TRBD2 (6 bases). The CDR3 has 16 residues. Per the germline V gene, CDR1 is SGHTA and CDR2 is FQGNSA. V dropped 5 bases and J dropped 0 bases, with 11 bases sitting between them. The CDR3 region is CASSAGLNSGANVLTF. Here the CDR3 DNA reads TGTGCCAGCAGCGCGGGACTCAACTCTGGGGCCAACGTCCTGACTTTC.

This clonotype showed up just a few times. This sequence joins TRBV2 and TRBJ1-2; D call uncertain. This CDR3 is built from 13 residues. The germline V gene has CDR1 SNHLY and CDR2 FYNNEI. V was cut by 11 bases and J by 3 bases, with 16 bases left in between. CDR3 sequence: CAGRVAWDYGYTF. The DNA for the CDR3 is TGTGCCGGCCGGGTCGCCTGGGACTATGGCTACACCTTC. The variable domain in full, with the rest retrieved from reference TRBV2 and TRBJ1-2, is EPEVTQTPSHQVTQMGQEVILRCVPISNHLYFYWYRQILGQKVEFLVSFYNNEISEKSEIFDDQFSVERPDGSNFTLKIRSTKLEDSAMYFCAGRVAWDYGYTFGSGTRLTVV.

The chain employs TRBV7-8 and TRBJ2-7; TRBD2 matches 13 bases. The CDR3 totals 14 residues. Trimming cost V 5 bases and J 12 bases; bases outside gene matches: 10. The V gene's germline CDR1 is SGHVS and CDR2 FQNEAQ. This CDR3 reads CASSHAGLAGILYF. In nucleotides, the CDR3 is TGTGCCAGCAGCCACGCGGGACTAGCGGGAATTCTGTACTTC. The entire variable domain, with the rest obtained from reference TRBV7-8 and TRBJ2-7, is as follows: GAGVSQSPRYKVAKRGQDVALRCDPISGHVSLFWYQQALGQGPEFLTYFQNEAQLDKSGLPSDRFFAERPEGSVSTLKIQRTQQEDSAVYLCASSHAGLAGILYFGPGTRLTVT.

The CDR3 coding sequence is TGCGCCAGCAGTCTTGAACCCTACAATGAGCAGTTCTTC. This gives the protein CASSLEPYNEQFF. The rearrangement joins TRBV5-1 to TRBJ2-1; D gene uncertain. The CDR3 has 13 residues. The ends were cut back, 5 bases at V and 2 bases at J, with 8 bases in the middle. Germline V gene lookup returns CDR1 SGHRS and CDR2 YFSETQ.

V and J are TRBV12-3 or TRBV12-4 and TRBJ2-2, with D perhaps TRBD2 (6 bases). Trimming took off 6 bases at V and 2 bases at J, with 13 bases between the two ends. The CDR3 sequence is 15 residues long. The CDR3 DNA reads TGTGCCAGCAGACAGAGCGGGTCAAACACCGGGGAGCTGTTTTTT. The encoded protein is CASRQSGSNTGELFF.

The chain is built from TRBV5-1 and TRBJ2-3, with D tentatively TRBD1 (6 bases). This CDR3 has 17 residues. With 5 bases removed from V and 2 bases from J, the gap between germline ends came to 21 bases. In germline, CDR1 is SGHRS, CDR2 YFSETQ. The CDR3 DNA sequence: TGCGCCAGCAGTCATAATTTACAGGGCGGTCCCACAGATACGCAGTATTTT. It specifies CASSHNLQGGPTDTQYF.

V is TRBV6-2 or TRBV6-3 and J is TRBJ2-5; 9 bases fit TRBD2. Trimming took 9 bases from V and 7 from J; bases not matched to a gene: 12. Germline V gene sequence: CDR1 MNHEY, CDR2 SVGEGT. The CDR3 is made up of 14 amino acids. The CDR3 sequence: CASKREAGLGTQYF. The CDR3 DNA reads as TGTGCCAGTAAGCGGGAGGCTGGCCTAGGGACCCAGTACTTC.

The CDR3 is CASSLEQGNSPLHF. CDR3 sequence (DNA): TGTGCCAGCAGCTTAGAACAGGGCAATTCACCCCTCCACTTT. The chain employs TRBV7-9 and TRBJ1-6; perhaps TRBD1 as D (6 bases). This CDR3 is built from 14 residues. V was trimmed by 1 base and J by 7 bases, leaving 8 bases between them. The germline V gene encodes CDR1 SEHNR and CDR2 FQNEAQ (reference sequence).

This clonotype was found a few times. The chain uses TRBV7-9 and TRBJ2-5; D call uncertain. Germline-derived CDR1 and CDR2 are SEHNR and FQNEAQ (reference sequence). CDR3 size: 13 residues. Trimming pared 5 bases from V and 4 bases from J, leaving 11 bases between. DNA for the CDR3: TGTGCCAGCAGCCAGGACCTACCAGAGACCCAGTACTTC. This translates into CASSQDLPETQYF.

The CDR3 region has the DNA TGCAGTGCTTCTGCGGTTAGCGGGAGTGCAGATACGCAGTATTTT. This sequence encodes CSASAVSGSADTQYF. This rearrangement joins TRBV20-1 to TRBJ2-3; 9 bases are a match to TRBD2. The germline V gene has CDR1 DFQATT and CDR2 SNEGSKA (reference sequence). Trimming removed 5 bases from V and 4 bases from J; junction bases left unmatched: 10. The CDR3 is 15 residues long.

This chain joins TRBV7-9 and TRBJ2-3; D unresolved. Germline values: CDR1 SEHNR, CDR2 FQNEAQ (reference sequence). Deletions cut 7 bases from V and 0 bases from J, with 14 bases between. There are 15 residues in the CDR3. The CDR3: CASTILETSTDTQYF. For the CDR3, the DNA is TGTGCCAGCACCATTCTAGAGACTAGCACAGATACGCAGTATTTT.

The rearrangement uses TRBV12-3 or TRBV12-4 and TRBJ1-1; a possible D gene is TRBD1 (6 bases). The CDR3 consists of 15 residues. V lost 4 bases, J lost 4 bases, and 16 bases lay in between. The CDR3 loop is CASSWGHGGATEAFF. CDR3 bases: TGTGCCAGCAGTTGGGGACATGGTGGGGCCACTGAAGCTTTCTTT.

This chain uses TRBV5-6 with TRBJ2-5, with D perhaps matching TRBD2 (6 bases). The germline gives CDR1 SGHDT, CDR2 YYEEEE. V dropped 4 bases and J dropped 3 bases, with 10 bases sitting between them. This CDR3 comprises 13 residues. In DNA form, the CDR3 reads TGTGCCAGCAGCGGGGGACTCGAAGAGACCCAGTACTTC. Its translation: CASSGGLEETQYF.

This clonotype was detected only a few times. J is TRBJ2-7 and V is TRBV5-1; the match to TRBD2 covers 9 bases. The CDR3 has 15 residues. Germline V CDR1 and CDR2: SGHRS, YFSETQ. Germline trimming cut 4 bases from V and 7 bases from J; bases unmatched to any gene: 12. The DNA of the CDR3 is TGCGCCAGCAGCCTCTCCGGGACTAGCAGCTGGGAGCAGTACTTC. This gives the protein CASSLSGTSSWEQYF. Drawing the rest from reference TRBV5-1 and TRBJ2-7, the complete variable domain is KAGVTQTPRYLIKTRGQQVTLSCSPISGHRSVSWYQQTPGQGLQFLFEYFSETQRNKGNFPGRFSGRQFSNSRSEMNVSTLELGDSALYLCASSLSGTSSWEQYFGPGTRLTVT.

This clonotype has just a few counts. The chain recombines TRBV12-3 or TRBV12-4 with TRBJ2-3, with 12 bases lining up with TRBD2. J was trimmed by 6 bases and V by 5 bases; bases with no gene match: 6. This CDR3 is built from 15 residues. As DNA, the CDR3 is TGTGCCAGCAGTCCCCTAGCGGGAGGGCGGGATACGCAGTATTTT. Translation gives CASSPLAGGRDTQYF.